These 6 T cell receptor beta chains came from one sample sequenced in a study of cytomegalovirus exposure and HLA in healthy donors. PCR amplification relied on 60 Vbeta primers (plus 13 Jbeta primers). Clones were read by immunoSEQ multiplex PCR, and TCRdb kept only the in-frame ones, dropping some. Altogether around 130,000 clones are present, about 8.5% being singletons, with the ten largest covering about 5.5%. The sample comprised PBMCs. The receptors here all came from a man aged 40-55 years in good health and CMV-seronegative.

V is TRBV19 and J is TRBJ1-2; D might be TRBD1 (5 bases). In germline, CDR1 is LNHDA, CDR2 SQIVND (reference sequence). The V end lost 5 bases, the J end lost 4 bases, and 11 bases lay between the germline ends. This CDR3 spans 13 amino acids. For the CDR3, the DNA is TGTGCCAGTAGTCCCCAGGGTAGCTATGGCTACACCTTC. Translation: CASSPQGSYGYTF.

The sample holds a few counts of this clone. V is TRBV1 and J is TRBJ2-3; TRBD2 was called by the table and not checked on the DNA. TRBV1 is labeled a pseudogene. The CDR3 consists of 18 residues. DNA for the CDR3: TGCACCAGCAGCCGGGCGGGACTAGCGGGGGGGTTCACAGATACGCAGTATTTT. This encodes CTSSRAGLAGGFTDTQYF.

This sequence joins TRBV7-9 and TRBJ2-7; D gene uncertain. Trimming left V 0 bases short and J 5 bases short, with 5 bases between. Germline lookup yields CDR1 SEHNR and CDR2 FQNEAQ (reference sequence). The length of the CDR3 is 12 residues. CDR3 region: CASSLATDEQYF. The CDR3, as DNA: TGTGCCAGCAGCTTAGCCACGGACGAGCAGTACTTC.

This clone came up a few times. This chain uses TRBV27 with TRBJ2-7; 9 bases line up with TRBD2. The CDR3 totals 12 residues. Germline CDR1 reads MNHEY; CDR2 reads SMNVEV (reference sequence). V was pared by 7 bases and J by 7 bases, with 5 bases of the junction left unmatched. The CDR3 loop is CASNSGGKEQYF. Written as DNA, the CDR3 is TGTGCCAGCAATAGCGGGGGTAAAGAGCAGTACTTC.

The gene calls are TRBV10-3 and TRBJ2-3; a weak D match, TRBD1 (6 bases). The germline gives CDR1 ENHRY, CDR2 SYGVKD. V lost 0 bases and J 5 bases, leaving 15 bases between the germline ends. The CDR3 spans 16 residues. The CDR3: CAISESGKGGRDTQYF. CDR3 DNA: TGTGCCATCAGTGAGTCAGGGAAAGGGGGTCGAGATACGCAGTATTTT.

The J gene is TRBJ2-1, the V gene TRBV19, with 9 positions matching TRBD1. The CDR3 has 13 amino acids. Germline-derived CDR1 and CDR2 are LNHDA and SQIVND (reference sequence). Trimming removed 10 bases from V and 9 bases from J; junction bases left unmatched: 10. CDR3: CATRQGGSGEQFF. The CDR3 region has the DNA TGTGCCACCCGACAGGGGGGGAGTGGTGAGCAGTTCTTC.